This entry features one T cell receptor (beta chain) sequence. Its cognate antigen is unknown. The source of the sample is a study of cytomegalovirus exposure and HLA in healthy donors. Study-wide points: A few V segments could not be told apart, such as TRBV6-2 and TRBV6-3, and were left out. Clonal expansion was found to be greater in HLA-associated TCR beta chains than in equally common others in a later analysis.

PCR amplification relied on 60 Vbeta primers (plus 13 Jbeta primers). Some clones are missing from TCRdb's copy, which holds only in-frame ones; the method was immunoSEQ multiplex PCR. Recorded for this sample: about 55,000 clones. The V and J ends lost 2 bases and 4 bases respectively, with 15 bases between them. The length of the CDR3 is 15 residues. From germline, CDR1 is MGHRA and CDR2 YSYEKL. The chain links TRBV4-1 to TRBJ2-7; D possibly corresponds to TRBD2 (7 bases). The sequence was collected from a man aged 45-65 years in good health and CMV-seropositive. Sequencing was performed on PBMCs. This CDR3 is CASSQNGGGGYEQYF. In nucleotides, the CDR3 is TGCGCCAGCAGCCAAAATGGAGGGGGAGGGTACGAGCAGTACTTC.